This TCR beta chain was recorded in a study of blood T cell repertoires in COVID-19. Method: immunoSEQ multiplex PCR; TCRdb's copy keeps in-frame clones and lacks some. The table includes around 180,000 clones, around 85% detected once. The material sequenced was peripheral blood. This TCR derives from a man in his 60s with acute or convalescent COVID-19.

The CDR3: CASSQDSSYGYTF. DNA for the CDR3: TGCGCCAGCAGCCAAGACAGTTCATATGGCTACACCTTC. The V gene is TRBV4-3, the J gene TRBJ1-2; unclear D gene. CDR1 is LGHNA, CDR2 YSLEER, per germline. This CDR3 has 13 residues. Trimming took 0 bases from V and 5 from J, leaving 7 bases between them.